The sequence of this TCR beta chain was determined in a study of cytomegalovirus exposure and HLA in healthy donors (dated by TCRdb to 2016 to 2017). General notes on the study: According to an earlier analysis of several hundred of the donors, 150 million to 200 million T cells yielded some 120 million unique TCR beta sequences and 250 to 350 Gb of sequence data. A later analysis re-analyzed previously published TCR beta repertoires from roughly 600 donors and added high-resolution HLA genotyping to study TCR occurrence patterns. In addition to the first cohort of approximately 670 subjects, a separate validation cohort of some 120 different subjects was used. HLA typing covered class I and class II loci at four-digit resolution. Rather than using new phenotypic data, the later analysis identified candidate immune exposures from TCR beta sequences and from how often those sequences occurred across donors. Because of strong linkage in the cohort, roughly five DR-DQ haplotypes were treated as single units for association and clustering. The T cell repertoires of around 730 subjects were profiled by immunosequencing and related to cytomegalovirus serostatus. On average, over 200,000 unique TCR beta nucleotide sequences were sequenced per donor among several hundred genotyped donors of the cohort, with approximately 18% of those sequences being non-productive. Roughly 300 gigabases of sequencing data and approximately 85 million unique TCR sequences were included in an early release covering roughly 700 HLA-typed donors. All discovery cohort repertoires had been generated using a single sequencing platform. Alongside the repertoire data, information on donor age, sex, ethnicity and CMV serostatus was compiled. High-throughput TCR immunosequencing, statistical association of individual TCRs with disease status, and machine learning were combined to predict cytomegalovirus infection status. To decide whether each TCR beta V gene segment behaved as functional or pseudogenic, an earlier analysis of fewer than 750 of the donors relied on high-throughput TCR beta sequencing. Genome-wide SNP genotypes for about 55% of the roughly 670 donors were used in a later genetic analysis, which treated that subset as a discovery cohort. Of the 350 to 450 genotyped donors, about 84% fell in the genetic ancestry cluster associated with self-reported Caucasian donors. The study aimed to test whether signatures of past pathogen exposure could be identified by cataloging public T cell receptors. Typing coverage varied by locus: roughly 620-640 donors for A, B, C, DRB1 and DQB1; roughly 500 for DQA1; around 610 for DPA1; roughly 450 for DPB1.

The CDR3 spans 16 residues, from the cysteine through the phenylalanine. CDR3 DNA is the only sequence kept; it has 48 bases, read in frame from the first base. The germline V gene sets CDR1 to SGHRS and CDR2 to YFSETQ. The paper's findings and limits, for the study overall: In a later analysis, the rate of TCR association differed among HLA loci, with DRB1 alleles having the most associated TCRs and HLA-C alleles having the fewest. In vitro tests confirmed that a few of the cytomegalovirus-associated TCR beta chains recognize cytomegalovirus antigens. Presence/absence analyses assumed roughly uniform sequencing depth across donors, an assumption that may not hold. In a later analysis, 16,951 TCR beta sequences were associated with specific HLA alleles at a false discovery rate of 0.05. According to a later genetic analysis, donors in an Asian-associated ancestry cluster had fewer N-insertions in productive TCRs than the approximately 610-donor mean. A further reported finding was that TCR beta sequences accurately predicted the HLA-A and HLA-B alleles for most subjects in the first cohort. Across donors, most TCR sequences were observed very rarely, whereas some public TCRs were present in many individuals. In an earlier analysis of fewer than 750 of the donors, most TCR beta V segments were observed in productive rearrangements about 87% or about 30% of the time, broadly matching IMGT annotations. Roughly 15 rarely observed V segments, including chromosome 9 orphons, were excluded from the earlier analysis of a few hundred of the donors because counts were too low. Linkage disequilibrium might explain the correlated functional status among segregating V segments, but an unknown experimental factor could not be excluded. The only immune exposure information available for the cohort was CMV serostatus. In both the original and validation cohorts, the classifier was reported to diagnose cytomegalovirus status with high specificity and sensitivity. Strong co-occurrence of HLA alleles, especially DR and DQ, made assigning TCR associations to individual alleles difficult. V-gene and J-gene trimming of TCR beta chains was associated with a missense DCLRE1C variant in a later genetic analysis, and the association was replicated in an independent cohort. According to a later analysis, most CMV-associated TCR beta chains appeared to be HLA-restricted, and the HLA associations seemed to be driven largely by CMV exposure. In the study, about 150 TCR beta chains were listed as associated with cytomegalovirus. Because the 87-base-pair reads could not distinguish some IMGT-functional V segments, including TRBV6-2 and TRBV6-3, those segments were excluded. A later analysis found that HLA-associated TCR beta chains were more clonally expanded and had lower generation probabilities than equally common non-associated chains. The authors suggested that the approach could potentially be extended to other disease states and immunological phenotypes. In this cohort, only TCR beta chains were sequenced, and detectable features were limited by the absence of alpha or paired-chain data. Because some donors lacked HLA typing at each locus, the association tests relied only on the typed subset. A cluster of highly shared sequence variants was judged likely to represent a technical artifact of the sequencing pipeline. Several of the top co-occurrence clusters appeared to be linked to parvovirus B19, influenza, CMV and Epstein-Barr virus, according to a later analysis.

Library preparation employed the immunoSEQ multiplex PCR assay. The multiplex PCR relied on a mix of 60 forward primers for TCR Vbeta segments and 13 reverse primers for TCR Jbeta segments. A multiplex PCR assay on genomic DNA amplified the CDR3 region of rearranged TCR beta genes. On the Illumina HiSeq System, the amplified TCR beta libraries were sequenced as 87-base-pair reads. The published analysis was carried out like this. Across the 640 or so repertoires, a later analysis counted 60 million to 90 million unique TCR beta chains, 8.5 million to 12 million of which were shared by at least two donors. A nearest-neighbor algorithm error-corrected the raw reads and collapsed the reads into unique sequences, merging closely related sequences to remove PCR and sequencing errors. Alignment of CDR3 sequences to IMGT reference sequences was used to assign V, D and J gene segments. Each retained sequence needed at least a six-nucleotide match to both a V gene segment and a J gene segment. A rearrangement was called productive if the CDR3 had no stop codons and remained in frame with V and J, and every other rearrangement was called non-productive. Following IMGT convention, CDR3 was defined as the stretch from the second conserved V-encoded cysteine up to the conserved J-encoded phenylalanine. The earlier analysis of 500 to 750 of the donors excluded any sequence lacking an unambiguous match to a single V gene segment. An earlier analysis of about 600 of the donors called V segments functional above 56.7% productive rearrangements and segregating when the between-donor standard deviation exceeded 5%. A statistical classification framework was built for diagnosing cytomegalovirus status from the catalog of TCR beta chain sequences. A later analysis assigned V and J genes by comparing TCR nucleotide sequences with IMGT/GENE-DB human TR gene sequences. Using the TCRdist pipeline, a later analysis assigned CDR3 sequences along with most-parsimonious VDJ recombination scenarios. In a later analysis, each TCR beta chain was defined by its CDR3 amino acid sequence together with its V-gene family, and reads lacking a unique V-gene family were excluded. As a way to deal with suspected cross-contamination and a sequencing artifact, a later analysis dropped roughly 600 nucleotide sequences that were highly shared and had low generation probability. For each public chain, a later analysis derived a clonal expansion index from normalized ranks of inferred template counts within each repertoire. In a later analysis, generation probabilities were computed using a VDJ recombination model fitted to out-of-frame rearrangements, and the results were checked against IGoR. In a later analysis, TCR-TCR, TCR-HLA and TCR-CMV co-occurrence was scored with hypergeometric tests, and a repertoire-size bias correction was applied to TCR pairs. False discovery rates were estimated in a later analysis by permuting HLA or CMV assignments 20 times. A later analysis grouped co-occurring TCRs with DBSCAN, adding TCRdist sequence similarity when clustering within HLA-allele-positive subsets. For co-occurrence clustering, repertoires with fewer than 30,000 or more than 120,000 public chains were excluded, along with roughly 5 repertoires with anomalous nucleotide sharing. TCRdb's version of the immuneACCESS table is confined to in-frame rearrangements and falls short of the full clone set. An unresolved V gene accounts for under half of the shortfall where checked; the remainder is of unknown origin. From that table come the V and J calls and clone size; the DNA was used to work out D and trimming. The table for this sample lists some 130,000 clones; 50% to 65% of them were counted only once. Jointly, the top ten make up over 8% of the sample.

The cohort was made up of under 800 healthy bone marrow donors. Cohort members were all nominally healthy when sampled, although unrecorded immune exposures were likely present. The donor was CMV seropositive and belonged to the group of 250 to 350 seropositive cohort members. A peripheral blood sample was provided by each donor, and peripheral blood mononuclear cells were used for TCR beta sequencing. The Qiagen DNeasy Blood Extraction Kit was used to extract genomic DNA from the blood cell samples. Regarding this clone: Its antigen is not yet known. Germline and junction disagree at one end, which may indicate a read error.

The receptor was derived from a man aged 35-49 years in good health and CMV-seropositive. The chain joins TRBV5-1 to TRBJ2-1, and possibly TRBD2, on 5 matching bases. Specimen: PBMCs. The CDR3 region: CASSLGLTTDYSEQFF. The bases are TGCGCCAGCAGCTTGGGACTAACGACTGACTACAGTGAGCAGTTCTTC.